The 13 T cell receptor beta chains below were found in one sample sequenced in a study of beta chain features in type 1 diabetes. Overall study results and limits: Type 1 diabetes patients had TCRB CDR3s that were shorter (moderately but significantly so) in all four CD4+ subsets.

Sequenced material consisted of expressed TCRB transcripts (all of the isolated RNA was reverse transcribed). Sequencing used immunoSEQ multiplex PCR; TCRdb keeps in-frame clones, though not all of them. The sample holds 200,000 to 300,000 clones, roughly 20% seen once. Antigen specificity for these receptors is unknown. Sequencing input: naive CD4+ T cells from blood. The origin of the receptors is a woman aged 40 to 50 with type 1 diabetes.

This clone was seen only a few times. The chain uses TRBV7-2 and TRBJ2-3; D may be TRBD1 (5 bases). Trimming took off 4 bases at V and 5 bases at J, with 13 bases between the two ends. CDR3 length equals 14 residues. Per germline, CDR1 SGHTA and CDR2 FQGNSA. DNA of the CDR3: TGTGCCAGCAGCTGGTCAGGGTCGAGAGATACGCAGTATTTT. Amino acids: CASSWSGSRDTQYF. Filled out from reference TRBV7-2 and TRBJ2-3, the complete variable domain reads GAGVSQSPSNKVTEKGKDVELRCDPISGHTALYWYRQSLGQGLEFLIYFQGNSAPDKSGLPSDRFSAERTGGSVSTLTIQRTQQEDSAVYLCASSWSGSRDTQYFGPGTRLTVL.

This clone has only a few counts. The chain employs TRBV5-8 and TRBJ1-1; D is perhaps TRBD1 (5 bases). Trimming shortened V by 4 bases and J by 10 bases, and 17 bases separated the two germline ends. The CDR3 is 13 amino acids. The germline V gene encodes CDR1 SGHTS and CDR2 YDEGEE. This CDR3 reads CASSTGSLVRAFF. CDR3 sequence (DNA): TGTGCCAGCAGCACAGGATCCCTAGTTCGAGCTTTCTTT.

The rearrangement joins TRBV28 to TRBJ2-4; tentatively, D is TRBD1 (6 bases). This CDR3 region has 14 residues. Trimming removed 5 bases from V and 1 base from J, with 9 bases in between. Germline V gene sequence: CDR1 MDHEN, CDR2 SYDVKM. CDR3 bases: TGTGCCAGCAGTCTTCAGGGGGCCAAAAACATTCAGTACTTC. This translates into CASSLQGAKNIQYF.

The chain is built from TRBV30 and TRBJ2-2; 7 bases map to TRBD2. This CDR3 comprises 16 residues. The J segment lost 4 bases and the V segment lost 1 base, leaving 9 bases of the junction unmatched. The V gene's germline CDR1 is GTSNPN and CDR2 SVGIG (reference sequence). The CDR3, as DNA: TGTGCCTGGAGTGAGGCTAGCGGAGCCTTCACCGGGGAGCTGTTTTTT. Translated, it gives CAWSEASGAFTGELFF.

The chain joins TRBV29-1 to TRBJ1-2; no firm D call. There are 13 residues in the CDR3. Per the germline V gene, CDR1 is SQVTM and CDR2 is ANQGSEA. The V gene lost 6 bases and the J gene lost 1 base, with 12 bases spanning the gap. The DNA of the CDR3 is TGCAGCGTGTGGGCAGGACTTAACTATGGCTACACCTTC. Its translation: CSVWAGLNYGYTF.

Only a few counts were recorded for this clone. The chain recombines TRBV5-1 with TRBJ2-7; 9 bases map to TRBD1. V dropped 4 bases and J dropped 1; count of bases not matched to a gene: 6. In germline, CDR1 is SGHRS, CDR2 YFSETQ. The CDR3 has 15 amino acids. The CDR3 nucleotides are TGCGCCAGCAGCGACCGGGACAGGGATTCCTACGAGCAGTACTTC. Residues: CASSDRDRDSYEQYF. Together with reference TRBV5-1 and TRBJ2-7, the CDR3 gives the full variable domain: KAGVTQTPRYLIKTRGQQVTLSCSPISGHRSVSWYQQTPGQGLQFLFEYFSETQRNKGNFPGRFSGRQFSNSRSEMNVSTLELGDSALYLCASSDRDRDSYEQYFGPGTRLTVT.

The V and J genes are TRBV29-1 and TRBJ2-1, with D perhaps TRBD2 (5 bases). Trimming took 2 bases from V and 8 from J, leaving 16 bases between them. Per the germline V gene, CDR1 is SQVTM and CDR2 is ANQGSEA. The CDR3 has 14 residues. CDR3 loop: CSVEPRTGKDEQFF. The CDR3 region has the DNA TGCAGCGTTGAACCCCGGACGGGAAAGGATGAGCAGTTCTTC.

This clone was found a few times. The J gene is TRBJ1-1, the V gene TRBV9, with D unresolved. The germline gives CDR1 SGDLS, CDR2 YYNGEE. Trimming pared 3 bases from V and 2 bases from J, leaving 5 bases between. The CDR3 length is 12 residues. The CDR3 DNA is TGTGCCAGCAGCGCTGTAAACACTGAAGCTTTCTTT. Encoded protein: CASSAVNTEAFF.

This clone was detected only a few times. The CDR3: CASSQDTRVETQYF. The CDR3 coding sequence is TGCGCCAGCAGCCAAGATACCAGGGTGGAGACCCAGTACTTC. V and J are TRBV4-3 and TRBJ2-5, with TRBD1 as a possible D gene (5 bases). Trimming cost V 0 bases and J 5 bases, with 10 bases left between them. The germline V gene has CDR1 LGHNA and CDR2 YSLEER. The CDR3 is 14 residues long.

This clone came up a few times. The V and J genes are TRBV10-3 and TRBJ2-5; 7 bases map to TRBD2. Germline V lookup: CDR1 ENHRY, CDR2 SYGVKD. Losses at the gene ends were 7 bases for V and 5 bases for J; bases not matched to a gene: 13. This CDR3 has 15 residues. Written as DNA, the CDR3 is TGTGCCATCACGGCCAGCGGGGACCTGGGCGAGACCCAGTACTTC. Amino acids: CAITASGDLGETQYF.

The chain links TRBV5-6 to TRBJ1-5; 9 nucleotides line up with TRBD1. Per germline, CDR1 SGHDT and CDR2 YYEEEE. This CDR3 is 17 amino acids long. V shed 4 bases, J shed 1 base, and the junction held 9 bases outside the gene matches. The CDR3 nucleotides read TGTGCCAGCAGCGGCGGGACAGGGAAGGACAGCAATCAGCCCCAGCATTTT. Protein product: CASSGGTGKDSNQPQHF.

The chain couples TRBV2 to TRBJ1-5; TRBD1 matches 9 bases. The V gene's germline CDR1 is SNHLY and CDR2 FYNNEI. V gave up 7 bases and J gave up 6 bases; unmatched junction bases: 10. This CDR3 contains 15 residues. CDR3 bases: TGTGCCAGCACCCGGGACAGGGCGGGACGTCAGCCCCAGCATTTT. Amino acids: CASTRDRAGRQPQHF.

V is TRBV9 and J is TRBJ2-5; no firm D call. V lost 3 bases and J 1 base, leaving 13 bases between the germline ends. Germline V gene lookup returns CDR1 SGDLS and CDR2 YYNGEE. This CDR3 region has 15 residues. For the CDR3, the DNA is TGTGCCAGCAGCGCGTCACCCCAGGTCCAAGAGACCCAGTACTTC. Encoded protein: CASSASPQVQETQYF.